These T cell receptor beta chains were read from a single sample in a study of blood T cells in healthy people across ages. TCRdb recomputed calls from the 5' RACE reads with MiXCR, one row per CDR3 protein. The profile shows 910,000 or so distinct CDR3 sequences, 51% of them singletons. Input material: blood. Every receptor here comes from a woman in her sixties in good health. CDR3s include the opening cysteine and the closing phenylalanine or tryptophan. A D gene is named only where the DNA matches it firmly. Size values are once, few and many counts, or a class for expanded clones, and some rows have none.

TRBJ2-5	TRBD1	many	TRBV29-1	CSVTTGGGKTQYF	TGCAGCGTTACCACAGGGGGCGGAAAGACCCAGTACTTC
TRBJ2-1	-	-	TRBV20-1	CSARGILGGIPSYNEQFF	TGCAGTGCTAGAGGGATACTTGGCGGCATCCCCTCCTACAATGAGCAGTTCTTC
TRBJ1-4	-	-	TRBV20-1	CSAQTRSNEKLFF	TGCAGTGCCCAAACGCGGTCTAATGAAAAACTGTTTTTT
TRBJ2-1	-	few	TRBV29-1	CSVDLRPNNEQFF	TGCAGCGTTGACTTAAGGCCCAACAATGAGCAGTTCTTC
TRBJ2-1	-	few	TRBV15	CATSIDSVLGGLYNEQFF	TGTGCCACCAGCATTGATTCGGTGTTGGGGGGCCTTTACAATGAGCAGTTCTTC
TRBJ1-5	TRBD1	-	TRBV4-3	CASSQDVTGGQPQHF	TGCGCCAGCAGCCAAGATGTGACAGGGGGTCAGCCCCAGCATTTT
TRBJ2-6	TRBD2	few	TRBV7-3	CASSPIAGAPTGANVLTF	TGTGCCAGCAGCCCCATAGCGGGAGCCCCGACTGGGGCCAACGTCCTGACTTTC
TRBJ2-3	TRBD1	-	TRBV20-1	CSAGQGPVTQYF	TGCAGTGCAGGACAGGGGCCAGTTACGCAGTATTTT
TRBJ2-3	TRBD2	-	TRBV6-6	CASSHDLLAGVDTQYF	TGTGCCAGCAGTCACGACCTACTAGCGGGAGTAGATACGCAGTATTTT
TRBJ2-5	TRBD1	-	TRBV15	CATSPGDSQETQYF	TGTGCCACCAGCCCAGGGGACAGTCAAGAGACCCAGTACTTC
TRBJ2-5	-	-	TRBV4-1	CASSQPIGQGDYRLGEQYF	TGCGCCAGCAGCCAACCCATTGGGCAGGGGGACTACCGGCTGGGGGAGCAGTACTTC
TRBJ2-1	-	-	TRBV2	CASSVQGLSYNEQFF	TGTGCCAGCAGCGTTCAAGGCCTCTCCTACAATGAGCAGTTCTTC
TRBJ2-7	TRBD1	few	TRBV7-2	CASSLDRVPYYEQYF	TGTGCCAGCAGCCTCGACAGGGTGCCCTACTACGAGCAGTACTTC
TRBJ2-7	-	-	TRBV7-2	CASSLSPDEQYF	TGTGCCAGCAGCTTATCCCCGGACGAGCAGTACTTC
TRBJ2-7	-	few	TRBV10-3	CAIRPDLSSYEQYF	TGTGCCATCAGACCCGATCTGAGCTCCTACGAGCAGTACTTC
TRBJ1-1	-	-	TRBV4-1	CASSQDPPNTEAFF	TGCGCCAGCAGCCAAGATCCGCCGAACACTGAAGCTTTCTTT
TRBJ2-1	-	-	TRBV28	CASSSRGSASRNEQFF	TGTGCCAGCAGTTCGCGGGGTAGCGCCAGCCGCAATGAGCAGTTCTTC
TRBJ2-1	-	-	TRBV30	CAGASYNEQFF	TGTGCCGGAGCATCCTACAATGAGCAGTTCTTC
TRBJ1-2	-	-	TRBV28	CASSFDRLYYGYTF	TGTGCCAGCAGTTTCGATCGACTGTACTATGGCTACACCTTC
TRBJ2-1	-	-	TRBV20-1	CSAGRNRGGVRNEQFF	TGCAGTGCCGGCCGAAACCGCGGAGGGGTACGGAATGAGCAGTTCTTC
TRBJ2-1	TRBD2	-	TRBV7-2	CASSSLGRTSGKGLDNEQFF	TGTGCCAGCAGCTCCTTGGGGAGGACTAGCGGGAAGGGGCTCGACAATGAGCAGTTCTTC
TRBJ2-3	-	-	TRBV28	CASRESRGRTDTQYF	TGTGCCAGCAGGGAATCTAGGGGGAGGACAGATACGCAGTATTTT
TRBJ1-3	-	-	TRBV20-1	CSVRQGAGNTIYF	TGCAGTGTCCGTCAAGGGGCTGGAAACACCATATATTTT
TRBJ2-1	TRBD2	few	TRBV4-3	CASSQDPARGGDNEQFF	TGCGCCAGCAGCCAAGATCCGGCGCGGGGGGGAGACAATGAGCAGTTCTTC
TRBJ2-1	-	once	TRBV5-1	CASSFSEWFEQFF	TGCGCCAGCAGCTTCTCGGAGTGGTTTGAGCAGTTCTTC